The 22 T cell receptor beta chains listed next were all sequenced from one sample in a study of CD8 T cells in Susac syndrome. It was with random hexamers that 0.5 to 1 ug RNA was reverse transcribed. MiXCR, run by TCRdb on the immunoSEQ multiplex PCR reads, gives a single entry per CDR3 protein. This table holds about 300,000 distinct CDR3 sequences, around 89% found once. Sequenced material: CD8+ T cells from PBMCs. The receptors originated from a human donor with multiple sclerosis.

The V gene is TRBV28, the J gene TRBJ2-7; perhaps TRBD1 as D (6 bases). Germline CDR1 and CDR2: MDHEN and SYDVKM. V dropped 6 bases and J dropped 2 bases, with 17 bases sitting between them. The CDR3 contains 15 residues. The CDR3, as DNA: TGTGCCAGCAGCTTCAGGGGCCCTGAGGCCTACGAGCAGTACTTC. Its translation is CASSFRGPEAYEQYF.

The count of this clonotype is one. V usage is TRBV4-2 and J usage is TRBJ1-2, with D maybe TRBD1 (5 bases). V lost 3 bases, J lost 4 bases, and 24 bases lay in between. Germline V lookup: CDR1 LGHNA, CDR2 YNFKEQ. This CDR3 has 18 residues. CDR3 loop: CASSQDLGTEIPFYGYTF. The CDR3 bases are TGTGCCAGCAGCCAGGACCTTGGGACCGAGATCCCCTTCTATGGCTACACCTTC.

The rearrangement links TRBV7-9 to TRBJ2-7; 12 nucleotides align to TRBD2. CDR1 is SEHNR, CDR2 FQNEAQ, per germline (reference sequence). Losses at the gene ends were 4 bases for V and 3 bases for J; bases not matched to a gene: 10. The CDR3 loop spans 17 amino acids. This CDR3 is CASSSGLAGLAVYEQYF. CDR3 sequence (DNA): TGTGCCAGCAGCTCGGGACTAGCGGGCCTAGCAGTCTACGAGCAGTACTTC.

This sequence joins TRBV30 and TRBJ1-5; the D gene is possibly TRBD1 (5 bases). The germline gives CDR1 GTSNPN, CDR2 SVGIG (reference sequence). The CDR3 is made up of 14 amino acids. V lost 0 bases to trimming and J lost 3 bases, with 9 bases between them. The CDR3 DNA sequence: TGTGCCTGGAGTGTTGACAGCCTCAATCAGCCCCAGCATTTT. It translates to CAWSVDSLNQPQHF.

The V gene is TRBV4-3, the J gene TRBJ1-1, with D possibly TRBD1 on 5 matching bases. Trimming stripped 7 bases from V and 4 bases from J, with 16 bases between. The CDR3 is 14 residues long. Germline V gene data show CDR1 as LGHNA and CDR2 as YSLEER. The CDR3 DNA reads TGCGCCAGCACACCGGGGGTTCGGGGCACTGAAGCTTTCTTT. Translated: CASTPGVRGTEAFF.

The V call is TRBV7-9, the J call TRBJ2-1; the D is unclear. The CDR3 covers 12 residues. V dropped 1 base and J dropped 7 bases, with 5 bases sitting between them. Germline V lookup: CDR1 SEHNR, CDR2 FQNEAQ (reference sequence). DNA for the CDR3: TGTGCCAGCAGCTTAGGGTGGAATGAGCAGTTCTTC. Protein product: CASSLGWNEQFF.

The gene calls are TRBV20-1 and TRBJ1-1; 11 bases are shared with TRBD1. The CDR3 loop spans 14 amino acids. V shed 3 bases, J shed 6 bases, and the junction held 6 bases outside the gene matches. The germline V gene encodes CDR1 DFQATT and CDR2 SNEGSKA (reference sequence). This CDR3 is CSASLGQGVPEAFF. The CDR3 DNA follows: TGCAGTGCTAGTTTGGGACAGGGGGTTCCTGAAGCTTTCTTT.

There are a few counts of this clonotype. At one end, the junction sequence differs from germline, possibly due to a read error. The chain recombines TRBV4-3 with TRBJ1-6, with 8 bases matching TRBD1. CDR1 LGHNA and CDR2 YSLEER come from the germline V gene. This CDR3 is built from 15 residues. Here the CDR3 DNA reads TGCGCCAGTAGCCTAGACAGGGGTGCGAATTCACCCCTCCACTTT. It yields the protein CASSLDRGANSPLHF.

V gene TRBV28 combines with J gene TRBJ2-5, with TRBD1 identical over 9 bases. The V gene's germline CDR1 is MDHEN and CDR2 SYDVKM. This CDR3 contains 15 residues. The V segment lost 5 bases and the J segment 2 bases; nucleotides outside the gene matches: 6. Here the CDR3 reads CASSPGQGLQETQYF. As DNA, the CDR3 is TGTGCCAGCAGTCCGGGACAGGGACTTCAAGAGACCCAGTACTTC.

The J gene is TRBJ2-7, the V gene TRBV5-1; the D gene could be TRBD1 or TRBD2 (8 bases each). This CDR3 comprises 20 residues. The V and J ends lost 1 base and 4 bases respectively, with 30 bases between them. CDR1 and CDR2 (germline): SGHRS, YFSETQ. The CDR3 spells CASSLMPPRGPESSGYEQYF. The CDR3 nucleotides read TGCGCCAGCAGCTTGATGCCTCCCAGGGGGCCCGAGTCTAGCGGGTACGAGCAGTACTTC.

This chain connects TRBV4-3 to TRBJ2-1, with a possible D match to TRBD2 (6 bases). CDR3 size: 13 residues. Trimming pared 3 bases from V and 7 bases from J, leaving 10 bases between. The germline V gene has CDR1 LGHNA and CDR2 YSLEER. The CDR3 region is CASSHTEGNEQFF. As DNA, the CDR3 is TGCGCCAGCAGCCACACGGAGGGAAATGAGCAGTTCTTC.

This clonotype was seen once. This chain joins TRBV30 and TRBJ2-7; D perhaps matches TRBD2 (5 bases). With 4 bases removed from V and 2 bases from J, the gap between germline ends came to 30 bases. The CDR3 runs to 19 residues. Germline lookup yields CDR1 GTSNPN and CDR2 SVGIG (reference sequence). The CDR3 loop is CAWMGSPWRPPTEAYEQYF. The CDR3 region has the DNA TGTGCCTGGATGGGTAGTCCCTGGAGGCCGCCAACGGAGGCCTACGAGCAGTACTTC.

This sequence joins TRBV29-1 and TRBJ2-7; 9 nucleotides match TRBD1. Unmatched junction bases numbered 6, after V lost 0 bases and J lost 6 bases. Germline CDR1 reads SQVTM; CDR2 reads ANQGSEA. The CDR3 covers 14 residues. The CDR3 protein is CSVEEPGQGTEQYF. DNA for the CDR3: TGCAGCGTTGAAGAGCCCGGACAGGGGACCGAGCAGTACTTC.

The chain couples TRBV6-1 to TRBJ2-7; D might be TRBD2 (5 bases). Germline CDR1 MNHNS, CDR2 SASEGT. The CDR3 has 13 residues. Trimming removed 6 bases from V and 2 bases from J, with 11 bases in between. The CDR3 spells CASSPSGTYEQYF. CDR3 bases: TGTGCCAGCAGCCCCAGCGGAACCTACGAGCAGTACTTC.

The rearrangement joins TRBV18 to TRBJ2-1; D is perhaps TRBD1 (6 bases). Germline V lookup: CDR1 KGHSH, CDR2 LQKENI. The V end was cut by 7 bases, the J end by 1 base, with 11 bases between. The CDR3 has 14 amino acids. The DNA of the CDR3 is TGTGCCAGCTTCCGAGGGGGTTCCTACAATGAGCAGTTCTTC. This encodes CASFRGGSYNEQFF.

The V gene is TRBV23-1, the J gene TRBJ2-4; 9 nucleotides align to TRBD1. TRBV23-1 is flagged as an ORF with uncertain function. CDR3 length: 16 residues. The J segment lost 2 bases and the V segment lost 1 base, leaving 3 bases of the junction unmatched. CDR3 loop: CASSQFGTGTKNIQYF. The CDR3 DNA reads TGCGCCAGCAGTCAATTCGGGACAGGGACCAAAAACATTCAGTACTTC.

The chain is built from TRBV7-9 and TRBJ2-1; 7 bases fit TRBD2. V shed 2 bases and J 10 bases; nucleotides not matched to a gene: 11. CDR1 is SEHNR, CDR2 FQNEAQ, per germline (reference sequence). CDR3 length: 15 amino acids. Here the CDR3 reads CASSLPGRVFVEQFF. CDR3 in DNA: TGTGCCAGCAGCTTACCAGGGAGGGTGTTTGTCGAGCAGTTCTTC.

This chain uses TRBV12-3 or TRBV12-4 with TRBJ2-1, with unresolved D. Trimming took off 4 bases at V and 6 bases at J, with 10 bases between the two ends. The CDR3 has 13 residues. DNA of the CDR3: TGTGCCAGCAGTTCGAATGCTCTCAATGAGCAGTTCTTC. Protein: CASSSNALNEQFF.

The chain joins TRBV20-1 to TRBJ2-5; tentatively, D is TRBD2 (7 bases). Between the trimmed V and J ends, which lost 4 bases and 4 bases, there was a span of 13 bases. This CDR3 spans 13 amino acids. Germline CDR1 reads DFQATT; CDR2 reads SNEGSKA (reference sequence). The chain's CDR3 is CSATGGSPETQYF. CDR3 bases: TGCAGTGCTACGGGGGGCTCCCCAGAGACCCAGTACTTC.

The rearrangement uses TRBV1 and TRBJ1-2. TRBV1 is recorded as a pseudogene. There are 16 residues in the CDR3. The CDR3 protein is CTSRRHSVRKTYGYTF. The CDR3 DNA reads TGCACCAGCAGGAGGCATAGTGTGCGAAAGACCTATGGCTACACCTTC.

V is TRBV7-9 and J is TRBJ2-7; 12 bases fit TRBD2. CDR1 is SEHNR and CDR2 is FQNEAQ in the germline V gene (reference sequence). Trimming took 5 bases from V and 4 from J; bases not matched to a gene: 9. The CDR3 has 16 residues. CDR3 sequence reads: CASSPRLAGETYEQYF. CDR3 DNA: TGTGCCAGCAGCCCCCGACTAGCGGGAGAAACGTACGAGCAGTACTTC.

The chain carries TRBV15 and TRBJ2-4, with D perhaps TRBD1 (5 bases). Trimming removed 5 bases from V and 7 bases from J, with 9 bases in between. Germline V gives CDR1 LNHNV, CDR2 YYDKDF (reference sequence). The CDR3 is 12 residues long. The CDR3 DNA reads TGTGCCACCAGCCCAGGGATGAACATTCAGTACTTC. The encoded protein is CATSPGMNIQYF.